The clone carrying this T cell receptor beta chain has just one count. The data are from a study of early T cells in non-severe SARS-CoV-2 infection. TCRdb analysed the 5' RACE reads with MiXCR anew, one entry per CDR3 protein. The data hold 50,000 to 65,000 distinct CDR3 sequences, with less than 20% observed a single time. The V and J ends lost 2 bases and 1 base, in that order; junction bases with no gene match: 4. CDR1 and CDR2 (germline): SGHDN, FVKESK. The CDR3 is made up of 15 amino acids. Sequenced material: whole blood, taken at baseline. This chain links TRBV14 with TRBJ1-1; 7 positions agree with TRBD1. The TCR was taken from an adult who was a healthcare worker with PCR-confirmed SARS-CoV-2 infection or an uninfected control (not recorded which). In DNA form, the CDR3 reads TGTGCCAGCAGCCAATTCCGGACAGGGAACACTGAAGCTTTCTTT. Protein sequence: CASSQFRTGNTEAFF.